The present entry profiles one T cell receptor (beta chain) with its context. Antigen unknown. These data originate in a study of cytomegalovirus exposure and HLA in healthy donors. About the research overall: The roughly 110 validation repertoires were produced on the same platform as the 670 or so repertoires of the first cohort. This was reported in a later analysis. Study-wide points: A subsequent analysis found that TCR clusters from the first cohort also tended to co-occur in the roughly 120 validation repertoires, with around 94% of cluster scores above 0.

The repertoire was sequenced with immunoSEQ multiplex PCR; TCRdb's copy has only in-frame clones and lacks some. The sample shows approximately 210,000 clones, 85% to 90% of them seen only once. This CDR3 has 17 amino acids. The germline CDR1 and CDR2 sequences are SEHNR and FQNEAQ (reference sequence). V was cut by 5 bases and J by 0 bases, with 14 bases left in between. The source of this sequence is a woman under 30 in good health and CMV-seronegative. The J gene is TRBJ2-6, the V gene TRBV7-9, with D perhaps matching TRBD1 (5 bases). Sequenced input: PBMCs. The CDR3 loop reads CASSPRVPFSGANVLTF. The CDR3 bases are TGTGCCAGCAGCCCCAGGGTCCCCTTCTCTGGGGCCAACGTCCTGACTTTC.